The present T cell receptor (beta chain) was sequenced within a study of T cell repertoires in cytomegalovirus infection. Study information: CMV epitopes, recently identified HLA-C-restricted and well-studied HLA-B-restricted, were used. TCR beta signatures that were public indicated CMV infection and matching HLA type.

TCRdb reprocessed the reads via MiXCR and lists one record per CDR3 protein. The sample holds 69,000 or so distinct CDR3 sequences, about 27% seen once. Trimming took off 0 bases at V and 5 bases at J, with 13 bases between the two ends. Per germline, CDR1 DFQATT and CDR2 SNEGSKA (reference sequence). The CDR3 totals 14 residues. Comments on this clonotype: Its antigen is unidentified.

Notes on the study in general: Cumulative frequency (of public TCR beta family members) identified carriers of CMV plus the relevant HLA. Dominating the ex vivo response were HLA-C-restricted CMV-specific TCR beta clonotypes.

Sequencing was performed on CD8+ T cells from cultured PBMCs, taken from culture after CMV antigen stimulation. This sequence joins TRBV20-1 and TRBJ1-1; D remains unclear. This receptor was taken from a human donor in good health (CMV status not recorded). Some clones in this sample may be carry-over from other donors' samples. CDR3 nucleotide sequence: TGCAGTGCTAGAGATTGGGCGGGAAGTACTGAAGCTTTCTTT. As protein: CSARDWAGSTEAFF.